The next 6 T cell receptor beta chains were all read from a single sample in a study of CD8 T cells in ankylosing spondylitis. Study results and caveats: What appeared characteristic of ankylosing spondylitis blood was a TCR beta motif of eight highly homologous variants.

One entry per CDR3 protein, called by TCRdb with MiXCR from the 5' RACE reads. The sample consists of about 500,000 distinct CDR3 sequences, approximately 5.3% of them appearing once. Their antigens are not known. The sample was blood, either unsorted or a sorted T cell fraction (not recorded which). The origin of the receptors is a male donor with ankylosing spondylitis.

The chain uses TRBV5-1 and TRBJ2-7; TRBD1 might be the D (5 bases). This CDR3 has 14 amino acids. The germline V and J ends were trimmed by 1 base and 3 bases, with 11 bases remaining between them. Germline values: CDR1 SGHRS, CDR2 YFSETQ. For the CDR3, the DNA is TGCGCCAGCAGCTTGAATCAGGGTGGCTACGAGCAGTACTTC. Translation gives CASSLNQGGYEQYF.

In this sample, this clonotype turned up many times. The genes are TRBV7-9 and TRBJ2-3, with no clear D. In germline, CDR1 is SEHNR, CDR2 FQNEAQ (reference sequence). The CDR3 extends over 12 amino acids. The V gene lost 4 bases and the J gene lost 6 bases, with 8 bases spanning the gap. The CDR3 loop is CASSYTWDTQYF. DNA for the CDR3: TGTGCCAGCAGCTATACATGGGATACGCAGTATTTT.

The chain links TRBV18 to TRBJ2-1; 8 nucleotides agree with TRBD2. The CDR3 spans 18 residues. The germline CDR1 and CDR2 sequences are KGHSH and LQKENI. Unmatched junction bases numbered 10, after V lost 3 bases and J lost 0 bases. The CDR3 DNA reads TGTGCCAGCTCACCTTTTGTACCCGGGACTAGCTCCTACAATGAGCAGTTCTTC. This gives the protein CASSPFVPGTSSYNEQFF.

CDR3 nucleotides: TGTGCCAGCAGCACGTGGGTTGGCTATGGCTACACCTTC. Protein product: CASSTWVGYGYTF. The chain links TRBV7-2 to TRBJ1-2; D is uncertain. Trimming shortened V by 5 bases and J by 4 bases, and 11 bases separated the two germline ends. Germline assignment: CDR1 SGHTA and CDR2 FQGNSA. This CDR3 comprises 13 residues.

This clonotype has at least ten counts. The chain carries TRBV21-1 and TRBJ1-4. TRBV21-1 is a pseudogene. This CDR3 has 17 amino acids. The chain's CDR3 is CASSKFPRASWNEKLFF. CDR3 bases: TGTGCCAGCAGCAAATTTCCTCGGGCCTCCTGGAATGAAAAACTGTTTTTT.

This clonotype was observed many times. This chain uses TRBV5-1 with TRBJ2-3; TRBD1 or TRBD2 may be the D gene (5 bases each). The CDR3 runs to 17 residues. V dropped 0 bases and J dropped 0 bases, with 14 bases sitting between them. CDR1 is SGHRS and CDR2 is YFSETQ in the germline V gene. The CDR3 reads CASSLGRKRGSTDTQYF. CDR3 DNA sequence: TGCGCCAGCAGCTTGGGAAGAAAGAGGGGCAGCACAGATACGCAGTATTTT.